This T cell receptor beta chain was captured by sequencing in a study of shared clonotypes between healthy human individuals. At the level of the study: A donor's plate count was three for CD4 naive and three for CD4 memory; CD8 naive had two and CD8 memory one. Overall study findings and caveats: Large sequencing depth failed to make sorted-subset sequencing complete, rarefaction showed. A handful of donors showed sharing of approximately 5% of naive CD4 clonotypes.

This CDR3 comprises 16 residues. The V gene lost 2 bases and the J gene lost 0 bases, with 11 bases spanning the gap. The germline V gene encodes CDR1 MDHEN and CDR2 SYDVKM. On this clone itself: Its antigen is currently unknown.

At a deep level, the assay was run. Clones were read by immunoSEQ multiplex PCR, and TCRdb kept only the in-frame ones, dropping some. The profile shows some 600,000 clones, approximately 96% of them singletons. Terminally differentiated effector memory CD45RA+ cells were left out of the naive CD8 fraction, which was CD45RO-negative and positively selected for CCR7. This receptor was taken from a woman aged 25 to 39 in good health. The sequencing input was naive CD8+ T cells sorted from blood. The J gene is TRBJ1-3, the V gene TRBV28, with unresolved D. This CDR3 is CASSLMRAGSGNTIYF. The CDR3 coding sequence is TGTGCCAGCAGTTTAATGAGGGCAGGCTCTGGAAACACCATATATTTT.